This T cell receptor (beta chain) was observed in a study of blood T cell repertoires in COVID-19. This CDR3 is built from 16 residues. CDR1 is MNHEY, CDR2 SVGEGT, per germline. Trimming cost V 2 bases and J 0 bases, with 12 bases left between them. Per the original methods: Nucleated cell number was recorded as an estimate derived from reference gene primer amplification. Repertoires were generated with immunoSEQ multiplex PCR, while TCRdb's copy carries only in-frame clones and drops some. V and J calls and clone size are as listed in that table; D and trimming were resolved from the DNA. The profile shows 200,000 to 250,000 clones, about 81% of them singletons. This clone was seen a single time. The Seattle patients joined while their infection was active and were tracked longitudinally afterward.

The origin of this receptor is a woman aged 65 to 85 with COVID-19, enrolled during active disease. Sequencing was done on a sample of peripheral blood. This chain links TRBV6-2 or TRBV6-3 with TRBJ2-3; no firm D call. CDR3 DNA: TGTGCCAGCAGTTACCGAGCGCTGGGTAGCACAGATACGCAGTATTTT. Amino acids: CASSYRALGSTDTQYF.